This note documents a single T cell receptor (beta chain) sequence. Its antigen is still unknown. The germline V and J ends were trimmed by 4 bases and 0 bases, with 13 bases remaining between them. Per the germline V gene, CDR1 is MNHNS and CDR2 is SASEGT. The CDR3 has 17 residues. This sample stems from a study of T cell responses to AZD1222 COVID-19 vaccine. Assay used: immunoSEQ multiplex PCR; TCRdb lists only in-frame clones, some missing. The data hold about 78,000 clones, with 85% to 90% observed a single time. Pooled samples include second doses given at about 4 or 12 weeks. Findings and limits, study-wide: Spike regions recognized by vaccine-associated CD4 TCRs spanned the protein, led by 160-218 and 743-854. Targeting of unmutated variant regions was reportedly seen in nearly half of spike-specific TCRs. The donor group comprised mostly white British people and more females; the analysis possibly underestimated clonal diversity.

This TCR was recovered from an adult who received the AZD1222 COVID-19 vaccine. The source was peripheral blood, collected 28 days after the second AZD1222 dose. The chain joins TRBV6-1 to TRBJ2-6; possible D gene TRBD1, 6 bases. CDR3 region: CASSVGQFSSGANVLTF. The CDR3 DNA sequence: TGTGCCAGCAGTGTAGGACAGTTTAGCTCTGGGGCCAACGTCCTGACTTTC.